The T cell receptor beta chain under discussion was sequenced for a study of identical twins. Trimming stripped 6 bases from V and 2 bases from J, with 16 bases between. This CDR3 spans 15 amino acids. This clonotype was seen ten or more times. TCRdb reprocessed the 5' RACE reads with MiXCR, giving one entry per CDR3 protein. The data contain 600,000 to 850,000 distinct CDR3 sequences, about 18% of them seen just once; the ten biggest clones take up around 12%. The same data also went into a second study, on T cells expressing NK-cell markers. That work contributes: Repertoires of TCR beta were obtained from T cells sorted as CD3+CD56+NKG2C+, CD3+CD56+NKG2C- and CD3+CD56-NKG2C+.

Material: PBMCs. The origin of this receptor is a young woman in good health. The rearrangement uses TRBV12-3 or TRBV12-4 and TRBJ1-2; the D is unclear. CDR3 in amino acids: CASRLPIWGNYGYTF. The CDR3 DNA is TGTGCCAGCAGGCTCCCTATCTGGGGAAACTATGGCTACACCTTC.